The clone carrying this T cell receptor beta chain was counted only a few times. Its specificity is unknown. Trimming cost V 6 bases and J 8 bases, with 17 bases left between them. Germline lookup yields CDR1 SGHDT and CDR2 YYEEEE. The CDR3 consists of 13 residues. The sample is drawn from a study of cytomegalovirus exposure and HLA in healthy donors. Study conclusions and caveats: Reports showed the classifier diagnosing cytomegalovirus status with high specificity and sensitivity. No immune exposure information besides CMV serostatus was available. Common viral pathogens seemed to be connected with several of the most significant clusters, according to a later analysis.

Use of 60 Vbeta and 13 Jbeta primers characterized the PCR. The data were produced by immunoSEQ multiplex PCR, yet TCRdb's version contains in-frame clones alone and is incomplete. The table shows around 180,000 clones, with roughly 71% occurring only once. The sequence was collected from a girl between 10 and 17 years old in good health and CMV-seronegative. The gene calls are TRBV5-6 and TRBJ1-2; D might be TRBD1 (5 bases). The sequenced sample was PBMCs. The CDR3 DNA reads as TGTGCCAGCAAAAGGGGAGGGCGCGAGGGCTACACCTTC. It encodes CASKRGGREGYTF.